These T cell receptor beta chains were read from a single sample in a study of blood T cell repertoires in COVID-19. Clones were read by immunoSEQ multiplex PCR, and TCRdb kept only the in-frame ones, dropping some. The sample carries some 130,000 clones, around 84% recorded once. Sequenced: PBMCs or T cells enriched from blood (not recorded which). These receptors were taken from a middle-aged man with acute COVID-19. CDR3s include the opening cysteine and the closing phenylalanine or tryptophan. D genes are given only for firm matches. Not all rows give a size; the values are once, few, many and, for expanded clones, a class.

j_call,d_call,clone_size,v_call,cdr3_nt,cdr3_aa
TRBJ1-1,TRBD1,NA,TRBV18,TGTGCCAGCTCCCAACAGTCCGGGACAGGGGACACTGAAGCTTTCTTT,CASSQQSGTGDTEAFF
TRBJ2-7,NA,NA,TRBV5-1,TGCGCCAGCAGCTTGGCCGGGGGTGTAGCCCACGAGCAGTACTTC,CASSLAGGVAHEQYF
TRBJ2-3,TRBD2,NA,TRBV28,TGTGCCAGCCGGCGGGGCGGGGGGACAGATACGCAGTATTTT,CASRRGGGTDTQYF
TRBJ2-2,TRBD1,NA,TRBV2,TGTGCCACCTCCGGGACAGCGAACACCGGGGAGCTGTTTTTT,CATSGTANTGELFF
TRBJ2-1,TRBD2,NA,TRBV7-8,TGTGCCAGCAGCTTCTCTAGCGGGGGGACAAGTGAGCAGTTCTTC,CASSFSSGGTSEQFF
TRBJ1-4,NA,NA,TRBV30,TGTGCCTGGAGTAGGGGGGGGCGAGAAAAACTGTTTTTT,CAWSRGGREKLFF
TRBJ2-5,TRBD2,NA,TRBV29-1,TGCAGCTTCGATAGCGGGGGGGTGGAGACCCAGTACTTC,CSFDSGGVETQYF
TRBJ2-7,NA,NA,TRBV9,TGTGCCAGCAGCGTTCAGGGGGGCCCCTACGAGCAGTACTTC,CASSVQGGPYEQYF
TRBJ1-1,NA,NA,TRBV10-3,TGTGCCATCAGTGAGTCTATAGGGGGGAACACTGAAGCTTTCTTT,CAISESIGGNTEAFF
TRBJ2-3,TRBD1,NA,TRBV2,TGTGCCAGCAGTATAAGACAGGGGGTAACAGATACGCAGTATTTT,CASSIRQGVTDTQYF
TRBJ1-6,NA,once,TRBV19,TGTGCCAGTAGTACTCATTATATCGCAGGGAATTCACCCCTCCACTTT,CASSTHYIAGNSPLHF
TRBJ2-1,NA,few,TRBV19,TGTGCCAGTAATCCTGATAGGGGTGACCCGTTCTTC,CASNPDRGDPFF
TRBJ1-5,NA,once,TRBV2,TGTGCCAGCCGACAGGAAAACAATCAGCCCCAGCATTTT,CASRQENNQPQHF
TRBJ2-7,TRBD1,NA,TRBV27,TGTGCCAGCAGTTTAGGGACAGGGGTTTACGAGCAGTACTTC,CASSLGTGVYEQYF
TRBJ2-7,NA,NA,TRBV5-1,TGCGCCAGCAGCTTGGAACCGTGGGGGGACTACGAGCAGTACTTC,CASSLEPWGDYEQYF
TRBJ2-2,NA,NA,TRBV2,TGTGCCAGCAGTAGCCGACAGACCGGGGAGCTGTTTTTT,CASSSRQTGELFF
TRBJ2-1,NA,NA,TRBV5-1,TGCGCCAGCAGGTTTGTTGACTCCTCCAATGAGCAGTTCTTC,CASRFVDSSNEQFF
TRBJ2-1,NA,NA,TRBV28,TGTGCCAGCAGTTTATCAGGGGTTAATGAGCAGTTCTTC,CASSLSGVNEQFF
TRBJ2-5,NA,NA,TRBV5-6,TGTGCCAGCAGCTTGGCTCAGGTCGACCGGACCCAGTACTTC,CASSLAQVDRTQYF
TRBJ2-4,NA,NA,TRBV7-2,TGTGCCAGCAGCTCCCAACCCCTAGACAGCCAAAACATTCAGTACTTC,CASSSQPLDSQNIQYF
TRBJ2-7,TRBD2,NA,TRBV7-9,TGTGCCAGCAGCTTGTCTAGCGGGGGCCCAAGCTCCTACGAGCAGTACTTC,CASSLSSGGPSSYEQYF
TRBJ2-1,TRBD1,NA,TRBV5-1,TGCGCCAGCAGCGCATCCGGGACAGTCTCCTACAATGAGCAGTTCTTC,CASSASGTVSYNEQFF
TRBJ2-7,NA,NA,TRBV7-9,TGTGCCAGCAGCTTATCCAGCGCTCGATCCTACGAGCAGTACTTC,CASSLSSARSYEQYF